These 20 T cell receptor beta chains originate from one sample sequenced in a study of blood T cell repertoires in COVID-19. The assay was immunoSEQ multiplex PCR, and TCRdb's table has in-frame clones only and misses some. The sample lists about 130,000 clones; 90% were seen once. Sequencing was performed on peripheral blood. These receptors came from a man aged 45-60 years with active COVID-19.

This clone was seen ten or more times. The V call is TRBV11-2, the J call TRBJ1-2; the D is unclear. Germline V gene sequence: CDR1 SGHAT, CDR2 FQNNGV. V was trimmed by 8 bases and J by 3 bases, leaving 13 bases between them. CDR3 length: 13 amino acids. This CDR3 reads CASYDTNYYGYTF. DNA for the CDR3: TGTGCCAGCTACGACACAAACTACTATGGCTACACCTTC. Complete variable domain (other parts from reference TRBV11-2 and TRBJ1-2): EAGVAQSPRYKIIEKRQSVAFWCNPISGHATLYWYQQILGQGPKLLIQFQNNGVVDDSQLPKDRFSAERLKGVDSTLKIQPAKLEDSAVYLCASYDTNYYGYTFGSGTRLTVV.

This sequence joins TRBV3-1 (or the pseudogene TRBV3-2) and TRBJ1-6, with D hard to call. The CDR3 has 12 residues. Trimming left V 2 bases short and J 8 bases short, with 4 bases between. CDR1 is LGHDT and CDR2 is YNNKEL in the germline V gene (reference sequence). DNA of the CDR3: TGTGCCAGCAGCCAACCTTATTCACCCCTCCACTTT. Translated, it gives CASSQPYSPLHF.

This chain links TRBV5-4 with TRBJ1-3, with TRBD1 identical over 8 bases. J gave up 2 bases and V 1 base, and 5 bases lay outside the gene matches. The CDR3 is 16 residues long. The germline gives CDR1 SGHNT, CDR2 YYREEE (reference sequence). This CDR3 is CASSLNRGVAGNTIYF. Written as DNA, the CDR3 is TGTGCCAGCAGCTTGAACAGGGGGGTGGCTGGAAACACCATATATTTT.

The gene calls are TRBV7-9 and TRBJ1-1; D unresolved. This CDR3 spans 12 amino acids. V was shortened by 4 bases and J by 6 bases, with 9 bases between the two germline ends. CDR1 is SEHNR, CDR2 FQNEAQ, per germline (reference sequence). In DNA, the CDR3 is TGTGCCAGCAGCTACGGGGAGCCTGAAGCTTTCTTT. It codes for CASSYGEPEAFF.

This clone was detected a few times. The chain carries TRBV5-4 and TRBJ1-1, with D possibly being TRBD1 (6 bases). The V end lost 1 base, the J end lost 1 base, and 17 bases lay between the germline ends. Germline CDR1 SGHNT, CDR2 YYREEE (reference sequence). The CDR3 consists of 17 residues. The CDR3 protein is CASSLPGHGQRNTEAFF. The CDR3 coding sequence is TGTGCCAGCAGCTTGCCGGGCCACGGACAGAGGAACACTGAAGCTTTCTTT.

The chain couples TRBV2 to TRBJ2-1; TRBD2 aligns across 8 bases. The germline V gene encodes CDR1 SNHLY and CDR2 FYNNEI. V was pared by 6 bases and J by 6 bases, with 10 bases of the junction left unmatched. The CDR3 has 15 residues. CDR3 DNA: TGTGCCAGCAGGGTCGGGACTAGAGCAGGCAATGAGCAGTTCTTC. Amino acids: CASRVGTRAGNEQFF.

The J gene is TRBJ2-7, the V gene TRBV19, with 14 bases fitting TRBD2. This CDR3 region has 18 residues. The ends lost 7 bases at V and 3 bases at J; junction bases unmatched: 14. The V gene's germline CDR1 is LNHDA and CDR2 SQIVND (reference sequence). CDR3 residues: CASTRREGLAGAFYEQYV. The CDR3 region has the DNA TGTGCCAGTACCCGCAGGGAGGGACTAGCGGGAGCATTCTACGAGCAGTACGTC.

The rearrangement joins TRBV25-1 to TRBJ2-2; the D gene is possibly TRBD1 (6 bases). V was clipped by 9 bases and J by 6 bases, with 14 bases between them. CDR1 is MGHDK, CDR2 SYGVNS, per germline. The CDR3 totals 13 residues. The CDR3 sequence: CASSSWTAGELFF. The CDR3 coding sequence is TGTGCCAGTAGTTCATGGACAGCCGGGGAGCTGTTTTTT.

The rearrangement links TRBV4-1 to TRBJ2-5, with D possibly TRBD2 on 5 matching bases. In germline, CDR1 is MGHRA, CDR2 YSYEKL. With 0 bases removed from V and 4 bases from J, the gap between germline ends came to 12 bases. This CDR3 contains 15 residues. As DNA, the CDR3 is TGCGCCAGCAGCCAAGAACCTACTAGAGGAGAGACCCAGTACTTC. The encoded protein is CASSQEPTRGETQYF.

The J gene is TRBJ2-3, the V gene TRBV24-1, with D perhaps matching TRBD2 (6 bases). Trimming left V 3 bases short and J 5 bases short, with 8 bases between. CDR1 KGHDR and CDR2 SFDVKD come from the germline V gene. The CDR3 length is 13 residues. The CDR3 loop reads CATSDGGIDTQYF. CDR3 sequence (DNA): TGTGCCACCAGTGATGGGGGGATAGATACGCAGTATTTT.

The chain uses TRBV4-1 and TRBJ2-1, with 12 nucleotides matching TRBD2. V gave up 1 base and J gave up 8 bases; unmatched junction bases: 6. This CDR3 spans 16 amino acids. Germline assignment: CDR1 MGHRA and CDR2 YSYEKL. The CDR3 reads CASSQGPSGRADEQFF. The DNA of the CDR3 is TGCGCCAGCAGCCAAGGGCCTAGCGGGAGGGCCGATGAGCAGTTCTTC.

The chain is built from TRBV4-1 and TRBJ1-1; D call uncertain. The CDR3 length is 14 residues. V dropped 0 bases and J dropped 1 base, with 6 bases sitting between them. The V gene's germline CDR1 is MGHRA and CDR2 YSYEKL. CDR3: CASSQEVRNTEAFF. CDR3 nucleotides: TGCGCCAGCAGCCAAGAGGTGAGGAACACTGAAGCTTTCTTT.

In nucleotides, the CDR3 is TGTGCCAGCAGCGCTCAACAGGGGACAGATACGCAGTATTTT. It codes for CASSAQQGTDTQYF. The rearrangement links TRBV5-6 to TRBJ2-3, with TRBD1 matching over 7 bases. The junction had 5 bases not matched to a gene; V was cut back by 4 bases and J by 3 bases. The CDR3 extends over 14 amino acids. Germline V gene data show CDR1 as SGHDT and CDR2 as YYEEEE.

The chain combines TRBV10-1 with TRBJ2-3, with 10 bases matching TRBD2. Germline V CDR1 and CDR2: WNHNN, SYGVQD (reference sequence). J gave up 2 bases and V 3 bases, and 11 bases lay outside the gene matches. The CDR3 is made up of 18 amino acids. The CDR3 loop is CASSDAPISGGSTDTQYF. CDR3 sequence (DNA): TGCGCCAGCAGTGACGCCCCGATTAGCGGGGGGTCCACAGATACGCAGTATTTT.

The gene calls are TRBV19 and TRBJ1-2, with 8 bases matching TRBD1. V shed 3 bases, J shed 4 bases, and the junction held 4 bases outside the gene matches. The CDR3 totals 14 residues. The germline V gene encodes CDR1 LNHDA and CDR2 SQIVND (reference sequence). This CDR3 reads CASSIDRGGYGYTF. The CDR3 coding sequence is TGTGCCAGTAGTATTGACAGGGGTGGCTATGGCTACACCTTC.

This sequence joins TRBV29-1 and TRBJ2-1; TRBD1 is a possible D gene (6 bases). Trimming took 3 bases from V and 4 from J, leaving 10 bases between them. Germline-derived CDR1 and CDR2 are SQVTM and ANQGSEA. CDR3 length: 13 residues. CDR3 in DNA: TGCAGCGTTGAGGGTGGACAGTACAATGAGCAGTTCTTC. It translates to CSVEGGQYNEQFF.

The chain combines TRBV9 with TRBJ2-1, with 8 bases lining up with TRBD2. CDR3 length: 15 amino acids. Germline CDR1 SGDLS, CDR2 YYNGEE. With 3 bases clipped from V and 6 bases from J, the junction kept 8 bases outside the gene matches. The CDR3 loop is CASSARAGVSNEQFF. The CDR3 bases are TGTGCCAGCAGCGCCAGAGCGGGAGTTAGCAATGAGCAGTTCTTC. The full variable domain, its missing parts supplied by reference TRBV9 and TRBJ2-1, is DSGVTQTPKHLITATGQRVTLRCSPRSGDLSVYWYQQSLDQGLQFLIQYYNGEERAKGNILERFSAQQFPDLHSELNLSSLELGDSALYFCASSARAGVSNEQFFGPGTRLTVL.

The chain carries TRBV24-1 and TRBJ2-3; TRBD1 matches at 10 bases. Trimming removed 3 bases from V and 0 bases from J; junction bases left unmatched: 5. This CDR3 comprises 17 residues. Germline lookup yields CDR1 KGHDR and CDR2 SFDVKD. CDR3 in amino acids: CATSDRRQGASTDTQYF. CDR3 in DNA: TGTGCCACCAGTGATAGACGACAGGGGGCTAGCACAGATACGCAGTATTTT.

The rearrangement joins TRBV10-3 to TRBJ2-3; 7 positions match TRBD2. This CDR3 has 14 amino acids. The V segment lost 5 bases and the J segment 0 bases; nucleotides outside the gene matches: 2. CDR1 and CDR2 from the germline V gene are ENHRY and SYGVKD. This chain's CDR3 is CAISPSGSTDTQYF. The DNA for the CDR3 is TGTGCCATCAGTCCTAGCGGTAGCACAGATACGCAGTATTTT.

This chain uses TRBV6-5 with TRBJ1-2; 7 bases line up with TRBD1. V gave up 1 base and J gave up 2 bases; unmatched junction bases: 4. CDR3 length equals 15 residues. CDR1 is MNHEY and CDR2 is SVGAGI in the germline V gene. CDR3: CASSYLAGGNYGYTF. The CDR3 DNA reads as TGTGCCAGCAGTTACTTGGCAGGGGGAAACTATGGCTACACCTTC.